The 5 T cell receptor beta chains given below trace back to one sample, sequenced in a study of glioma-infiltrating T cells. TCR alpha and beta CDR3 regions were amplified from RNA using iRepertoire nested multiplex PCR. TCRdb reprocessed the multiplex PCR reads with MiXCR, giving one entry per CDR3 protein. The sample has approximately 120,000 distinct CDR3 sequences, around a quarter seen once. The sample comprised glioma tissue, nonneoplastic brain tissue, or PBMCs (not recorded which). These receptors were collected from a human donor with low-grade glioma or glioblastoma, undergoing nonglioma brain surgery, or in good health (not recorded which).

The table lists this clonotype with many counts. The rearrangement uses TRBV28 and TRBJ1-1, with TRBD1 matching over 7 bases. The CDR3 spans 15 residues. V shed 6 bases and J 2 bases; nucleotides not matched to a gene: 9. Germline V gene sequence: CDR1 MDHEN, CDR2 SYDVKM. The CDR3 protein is CASSSGQAINTEAFF. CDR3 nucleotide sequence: TGTGCCAGCAGCTCCGGACAGGCGATCAACACTGAAGCTTTCTTT.

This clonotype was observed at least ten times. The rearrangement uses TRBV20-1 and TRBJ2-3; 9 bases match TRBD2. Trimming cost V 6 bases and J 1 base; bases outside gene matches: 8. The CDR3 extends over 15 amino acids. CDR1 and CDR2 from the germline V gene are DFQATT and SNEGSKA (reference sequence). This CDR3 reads CSARRQRGGTDTQYF. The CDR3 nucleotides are TGCAGTGCCAGGAGGCAGCGGGGGGGCACAGATACGCAGTATTTT.

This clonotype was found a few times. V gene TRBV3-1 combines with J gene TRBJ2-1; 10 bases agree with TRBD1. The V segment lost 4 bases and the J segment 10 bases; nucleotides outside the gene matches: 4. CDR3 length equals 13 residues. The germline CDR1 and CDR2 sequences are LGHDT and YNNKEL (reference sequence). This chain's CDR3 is CASSRDRGGEQFF. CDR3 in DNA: TGTGCCAGCAGCCGGGACAGGGGAGGCGAGCAGTTCTTC.

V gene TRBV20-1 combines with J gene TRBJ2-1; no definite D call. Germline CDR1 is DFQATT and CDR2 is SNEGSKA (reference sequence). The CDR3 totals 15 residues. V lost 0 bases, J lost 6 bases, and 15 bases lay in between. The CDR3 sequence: CSARDRRVVSNEQFF. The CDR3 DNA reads TGCAGTGCTAGAGATAGACGGGTCGTTTCCAATGAGCAGTTCTTC.

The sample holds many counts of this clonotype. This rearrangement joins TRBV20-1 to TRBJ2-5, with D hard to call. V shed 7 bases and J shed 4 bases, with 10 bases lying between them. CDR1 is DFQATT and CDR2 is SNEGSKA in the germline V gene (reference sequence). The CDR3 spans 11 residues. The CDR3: CSVPEVETQYF. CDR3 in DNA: TGCAGTGTTCCTGAGGTAGAGACCCAGTACTTC.